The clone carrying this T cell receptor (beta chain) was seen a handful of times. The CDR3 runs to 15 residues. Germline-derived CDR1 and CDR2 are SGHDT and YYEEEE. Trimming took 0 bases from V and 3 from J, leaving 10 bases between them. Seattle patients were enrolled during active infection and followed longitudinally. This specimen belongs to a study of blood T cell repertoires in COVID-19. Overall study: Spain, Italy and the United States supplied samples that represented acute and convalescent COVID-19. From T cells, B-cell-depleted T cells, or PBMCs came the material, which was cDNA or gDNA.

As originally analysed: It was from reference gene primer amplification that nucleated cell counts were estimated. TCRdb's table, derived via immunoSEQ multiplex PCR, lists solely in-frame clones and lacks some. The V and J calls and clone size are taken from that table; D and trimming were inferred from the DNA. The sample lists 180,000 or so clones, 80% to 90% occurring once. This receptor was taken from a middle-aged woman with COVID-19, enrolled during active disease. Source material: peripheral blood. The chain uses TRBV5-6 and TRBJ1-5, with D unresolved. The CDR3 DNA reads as TGTGCCAGCAGCTTGGGTTTGAGAAACAATCAGCCCCAGCATTTT. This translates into CASSLGLRNNQPQHF.